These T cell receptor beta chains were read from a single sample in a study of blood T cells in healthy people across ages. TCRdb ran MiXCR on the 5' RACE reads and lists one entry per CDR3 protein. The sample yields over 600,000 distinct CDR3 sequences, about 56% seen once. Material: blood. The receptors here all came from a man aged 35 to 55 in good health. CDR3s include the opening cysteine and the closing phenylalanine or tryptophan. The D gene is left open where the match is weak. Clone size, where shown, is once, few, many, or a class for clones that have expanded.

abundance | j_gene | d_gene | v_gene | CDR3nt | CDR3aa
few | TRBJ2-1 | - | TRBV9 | TGTGCCAGCAGCGTAGCAACCAGTGACAGATCCTACAATGAGCAGTTCTTC | CASSVATSDRSYNEQFF
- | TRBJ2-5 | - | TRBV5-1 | TGCGCCAGCAGCTACAAAAAGACCCAGTACTTC | CASSYKKTQYF
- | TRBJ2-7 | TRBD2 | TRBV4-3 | TGCGCCAGCAGCCACCGACTAGCGGGAGCCTGCGAGCAGTACTTC | CASSHRLAGACEQYF
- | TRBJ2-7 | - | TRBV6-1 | TGTGCCAGCAGGGACAGAGGCTACGAGGAGCAGTACTTC | CASRDRGYEEQYF
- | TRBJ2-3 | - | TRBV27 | TGTGCCAGCACATCACCTTGGGAAGATACGCAGTATTTT | CASTSPWEDTQYF
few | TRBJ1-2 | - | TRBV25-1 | TGTGCCAGCAGTCCAGGGATCTATGGCTACACCTTC | CASSPGIYGYTF
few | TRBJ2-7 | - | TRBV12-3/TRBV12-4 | TGTGCCAGCAGTTTGGGGACATGGGAGCAGTACTTC | CASSLGTWEQYF
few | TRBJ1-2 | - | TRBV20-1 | TGCAGTGCTAGCTCCTACAATGGCTACACCTTC | CSASSYNGYTF
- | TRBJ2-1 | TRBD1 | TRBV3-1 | TGTGCCAGCAGCCAAGAGGTGGGGACAGGGGGCCGGAATGAGCAGTTCTTC | CASSQEVGTGGRNEQFF
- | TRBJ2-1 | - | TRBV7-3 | TGTGCCAGCAGCATGGACTGGACAACGAATGAGCAGTTCTTC | CASSMDWTTNEQFF